Each of the 23 T cell receptor beta chains below was sequenced from the same sample in a study of radiotherapy plus CTLA-4 blockade in lung cancer. The repertoire was sequenced with immunoSEQ multiplex PCR; TCRdb's copy has only in-frame clones and lacks some. The sample records just over 14,000 clones, 70% to 85% being singletons. Here the sequenced sample was peripheral blood, taken from a patient treated with radiotherapy plus ipilimumab. All receptors derive from a human donor with non-small cell lung cancer whose response to radiotherapy plus ipilimumab could not be evaluated.

This clone has a single count. This chain uses TRBV15 with TRBJ1-1; D unclear. CDR3 length: 13 residues. The V and J ends lost 2 bases and 7 bases respectively, with 11 bases between them. The germline V gene encodes CDR1 LNHNV and CDR2 YYDKDF (reference sequence). The CDR3 loop is CATSRSSGIEAFF. The CDR3 region has the DNA TGTGCCACCAGCAGATCATCCGGGATTGAAGCTTTCTTT.

This clone was found a few times. This chain links TRBV7-2 with TRBJ2-3, with D maybe TRBD2 (6 bases). This CDR3 has 18 residues. The germline V and J ends were trimmed by 2 bases and 5 bases, with 23 bases remaining between them. Germline V CDR1 and CDR2: SGHTA, FQGNSA. The CDR3 DNA reads TGTGCCAGCAGCTTATTAGGTTGGCGGGGAGGTGGGGGAGATACGCAGTATTTT. Residues: CASSLLGWRGGGGDTQYF. Together with reference TRBV7-2 and TRBJ2-3, the CDR3 gives the full variable domain: GAGVSQSPSNKVTEKGKDVELRCDPISGHTALYWYRQSLGQGLEFLIYFQGNSAPDKSGLPSDRFSAERTGGSVSTLTIQRTQQEDSAVYLCASSLLGWRGGGGDTQYFGPGTRLTVL.

The chain recombines TRBV5-4 with TRBJ1-1, with D unresolved. Germline CDR1 reads SGHNT; CDR2 reads YYREEE (reference sequence). The CDR3 contains 12 residues. The V end was cut by 5 bases, the J end by 6 bases, with 11 bases between. DNA for the CDR3: TGTGCCAGCAGTCGTTTGGGAGCTGAAGCTTTCTTT. This codes for CASSRLGAEAFF.

The chain recombines TRBV10-1 with TRBJ2-2, with a tentative D call TRBD1 (5 bases). Trimming cost V 6 bases and J 1 base, with 6 bases left between them. Per germline, CDR1 WNHNN and CDR2 SYGVQD (reference sequence). This CDR3 comprises 13 residues. The CDR3 is CASRQVNTGELFF. The CDR3 region has the DNA TGCGCCAGCAGACAGGTGAACACCGGGGAGCTGTTTTTT.

V and J are TRBV29-1 and TRBJ1-5; maybe TRBD1 (5 bases). The germline V gene encodes CDR1 SQVTM and CDR2 ANQGSEA. The CDR3 length is 13 residues. The ends were cut back, 0 bases at V and 3 bases at J, with 6 bases in the middle. The CDR3 nucleotides read TGCAGCGTTGAAGAGGACAACAATCAGCCCCAGCATTTT. Translated: CSVEEDNNQPQHF.

The chain employs TRBV25-1 and TRBJ2-7, with 11 bases lining up with TRBD1. Germline trimming cut 6 bases from V and 4 bases from J; bases unmatched to any gene: 5. The CDR3 has 14 amino acids. CDR1 MGHDK and CDR2 SYGVNS come from the germline V gene. CDR3 protein: CASRRTGGRYEQYF. The CDR3 nucleotides are TGTGCCAGCAGACGGACAGGGGGCAGGTACGAGCAGTACTTC.

V and J are TRBV27 and TRBJ1-4; 10 bases are shared with TRBD1. The ends lost 8 bases at V and 3 bases at J; junction bases unmatched: 3. Per the germline V gene, CDR1 is MNHEY and CDR2 is SMNVEV (reference sequence). The CDR3 is 14 amino acids. CDR3: CASPGTGANEKLFF. The CDR3 coding sequence is TGTGCCAGCCCCGGGACAGGGGCTAATGAAAAACTGTTTTTT.

The rearrangement joins TRBV6-1 to TRBJ2-6, with D unclear. The CDR3 totals 18 residues. Germline assignment: CDR1 MNHNS and CDR2 SASEGT. Trimming shortened V by 0 bases and J by 5 bases, and 17 bases separated the two germline ends. The CDR3 nucleotides read TGTGCCAGCAGTGAAGCCTCAGCGATCACCACTAGGGCCAACGTCCTGACTTTC. As protein: CASSEASAITTRANVLTF.

This clone was picked up a small number of times. V usage is TRBV13 and J usage is TRBJ2-3; D remains ambiguous. V was shortened by 4 bases and J by 3 bases, with 8 bases between the two germline ends. The CDR3 is made up of 13 amino acids. The germline CDR1 and CDR2 sequences are PRHDT and FYEKMQ (reference sequence). As DNA, the CDR3 is TGTGCCAGCAGCTCCCCCCCGACAGATACGCAGTATTTT. It encodes CASSSPPTDTQYF.

The V call is TRBV2, the J call TRBJ1-6, with D possibly TRBD1 on 6 matching bases. This CDR3 has 14 amino acids. Trimming shortened V by 6 bases and J by 10 bases, and 16 bases separated the two germline ends. Germline CDR1 reads SNHLY; CDR2 reads FYNNEI. Written as DNA, the CDR3 is TGTGCCAGCAGGCTTAGGGGGTCTGGGTCACCCCTCCACTTT. Translated, it gives CASRLRGSGSPLHF.

This sequence joins TRBV19 and TRBJ2-2; TRBD1 agrees at 9 bases. The CDR3 runs to 15 residues. V lost 6 bases to trimming and J lost 5 bases; unmatched junction nucleotides: 7. Germline V gene data show CDR1 as LNHDA and CDR2 as SQIVND (reference sequence). In DNA form, the CDR3 reads TGTGCCAGTAGACTACCGGGACAGGGAACCGGGGAGCTGTTTTTT. Encoded protein: CASRLPGQGTGELFF.

This clone has only a few counts. The V gene is TRBV11-2, the J gene TRBJ1-4; 8 bases are a match to TRBD1. Germline assignment: CDR1 SGHAT and CDR2 FQNNGV. After removal of 5 bases from V and 8 bases from J, the junction contained 7 bases not matched to a gene. The CDR3 spans 14 residues. The CDR3: CASSPGQGGEKLFF. CDR3 sequence (DNA): TGTGCCAGCAGCCCCGGACAGGGAGGGGAAAAACTGTTTTTT.

The chain has TRBV13 and TRBJ2-2, with D possibly matching TRBD1 (5 bases). The germline V and J ends were trimmed by 0 bases and 1 base, with 6 bases remaining between them. Germline V gene sequence: CDR1 PRHDT, CDR2 FYEKMQ (reference sequence). This CDR3 contains 15 residues. CDR3 sequence reads: CASSLGQENTGELFF. For the CDR3, the DNA is TGTGCCAGCAGCTTAGGACAGGAGAACACCGGGGAGCTGTTTTTT.

The CDR3 nucleotides read TGTGCCAGTAGTCTCGCTCGGACAGGGGACTACGAGCAGTACTTC. Translated: CASSLARTGDYEQYF. The genes are TRBV19 and TRBJ2-7, with 9 bases identical to TRBD1. The length of the CDR3 is 15 residues. Germline CDR1 reads LNHDA; CDR2 reads SQIVND (reference sequence). V shed 5 bases and J 3 bases; nucleotides not matched to a gene: 8.

To note about this clone: Other nucleotide sequences from this sample produce the same CDR3. The chain has TRBV18 and TRBJ1-6; D remains ambiguous. V was cut by 6 bases and J by 8 bases, with 17 bases left in between. This CDR3 is 15 amino acids long. Germline CDR1 reads KGHSH; CDR2 reads LQKENI. CDR3 sequence (DNA): TGTGCCAGCTCGCTCAAGAGGGTGGAGGATTCACCCCTCCACTTT. Translation gives CASSLKRVEDSPLHF. Full variable domain (outside the CDR3, taken from reference TRBV18 and TRBJ1-6): NAGVMQNPRHLVRRRGQEARLRCSPMKGHSHVYWYRQLPEEGLKFMVYLQKENIIDESGMPKERFSAEFPKEGPSILRIQQVVRGDSAAYFCASSLKRVEDSPLHFGNGTRLTVT.

The chain has TRBV12-5 and TRBJ2-1; 8 bases agree with TRBD2. In germline, CDR1 is LGHNT, CDR2 FRNRAP. The V segment lost 5 bases and the J segment 0 bases; nucleotides outside the gene matches: 6. The CDR3 is 16 amino acids. The CDR3 protein is CASGPPSGGSYNEQFF. The CDR3 nucleotides are TGTGCTAGTGGTCCCCCAAGCGGGGGCTCCTACAATGAGCAGTTCTTC.

This chain uses TRBV6-4 with TRBJ2-5; perhaps TRBD1 as D (6 bases). The CDR3 covers 12 residues. The germline V gene encodes CDR1 MRHNA and CDR2 SNTAGT. V lost 8 bases and J 5 bases, leaving 12 bases between the germline ends. This CDR3 is CASRDNRETQYF. Here the CDR3 DNA reads TGTGCCAGCCGGGACAACCGGGAGACCCAGTACTTC.

There are a few counts of this clone. The chain couples TRBV5-1 to TRBJ1-3, with TRBD1 identical over 9 bases. CDR3 length: 15 amino acids. Looked up from germline, CDR1 is SGHRS and CDR2 is YFSETQ. The junction had 4 bases not matched to a gene; V was cut back by 6 bases and J by 0 bases. CDR3: CASTLQGASGNTIYF. CDR3 nucleotide sequence: TGCGCCAGCACCTTACAGGGGGCCTCTGGAAACACCATATATTTT. The full variable domain, rest sourced from reference TRBV5-1 and TRBJ1-3, is KAGVTQTPRYLIKTRGQQVTLSCSPISGHRSVSWYQQTPGQGLQFLFEYFSETQRNKGNFPGRFSGRQFSNSRSEMNVSTLELGDSALYLCASTLQGASGNTIYFGEGSWLTVV.

The chain carries TRBV7-2 and TRBJ1-1, with a weak D call TRBD1 (5 bases). This CDR3 contains 15 residues. The ends were cut back, 2 bases at V and 5 bases at J, with 15 bases in the middle. Per germline, CDR1 SGHTA and CDR2 FQGNSA. The CDR3 DNA follows: TGTGCCAGCAGCTTAATTTCGCAGGGAGGGACTGAAGCTTTCTTT. This translates into CASSLISQGGTEAFF.

The genes are TRBV11-1 and TRBJ1-1; possibly TRBD1 for D (5 bases). The CDR3 contains 15 residues. Trimming cost V 0 bases and J 0 bases, with 8 bases left between them. Germline-derived CDR1 and CDR2 are SGHAT and FQDESV (reference sequence). The CDR3 is CASSLAEGMNTEAFF. The CDR3 coding sequence is TGTGCCAGCAGCTTAGCGGAGGGGATGAACACTGAAGCTTTCTTT.

This CDR3 reads CASSIGDRTGELFF. The CDR3 DNA reads as TGTGCCAGTAGTATAGGAGATAGAACCGGGGAGCTGTTTTTT. The chain joins TRBV19 to TRBJ2-2; D gene unclear. This CDR3 comprises 14 residues. V gave up 1 base and J gave up 5 bases, with 8 bases separating them. Germline CDR1 LNHDA, CDR2 SQIVND (reference sequence).

CDR3 amino acids: CASSLLDLSSRGQQETQYF. The CDR3 DNA reads as TGCGCCAGCAGCTTGTTGGACTTAAGTTCGCGGGGGCAACAAGAGACCCAGTACTTC. The chain links TRBV5-1 to TRBJ2-5; a possible D gene is TRBD2 (7 bases). This CDR3 comprises 19 residues. Germline V lookup: CDR1 SGHRS, CDR2 YFSETQ. With 1 base removed from V and 2 bases from J, the gap between germline ends came to 24 bases.

The chain uses TRBV7-9 and TRBJ2-3; 10 bases agree with TRBD2. The CDR3 totals 15 residues. Germline V CDR1 and CDR2: SEHNR, FQNEAQ (reference sequence). Unmatched junction bases numbered 3, after V lost 4 bases and J lost 2 bases. The CDR3 DNA reads TGTGCCAGCAGCTGGCTAGCGGGGGACACAGATACGCAGTATTTT. It encodes CASSWLAGDTDTQYF.